This T cell receptor beta chain was obtained from a study of blood T cell repertoires in COVID-19. On the study more broadly: Acute-phase and convalescent COVID-19 samples originated in the United States, Italy and Spain. The cDNA or gDNA used as material had been derived from T cells, B-cell-depleted T cells, or PBMCs.

Trimming took 0 bases from V and 1 from J; bases not matched to a gene: 6. This CDR3 has 17 residues. From germline, CDR1 is SGHRS and CDR2 YFSETQ. Per the study methods: Amplification with reference gene primers provided the estimates of nucleated cell counts. The repertoire was sequenced with immunoSEQ multiplex PCR; TCRdb's copy has only in-frame clones and lacks some. That table is the source of V, J and clone size, and D and trimming were worked out from the DNA. The sample holds over 120,000 clones, nearly 90% seen once. The rearrangement joins TRBV5-1 to TRBJ2-3; 9 bases are shared with TRBD1. The receptor comes from a man aged 65-85 years with acute or convalescent COVID-19. The sample was peripheral blood. DNA of the CDR3: TGCGCCAGCAGCTTGGATCTACAGGGGGCGGGCACAGATACGCAGTATTTT. As protein: CASSLDLQGAGTDTQYF.